This T cell receptor (beta chain) was recovered during a study of blood T cell repertoires in COVID-19. This clone is a singleton in its sample. The method was immunoSEQ multiplex PCR; TCRdb's version includes in-frame clones alone and lacks a portion of them. The table has about 350,000 clones, around nine tenths seen once. The J segment lost 2 bases and the V segment lost 4 bases, leaving 6 bases of the junction unmatched. The CDR3 extends over 15 amino acids. The germline gives CDR1 ENHRY, CDR2 SYGVKD. The receptor was derived from a woman in her sixties or seventies with COVID-19, enrolled during active disease. This rearrangement joins TRBV10-3 to TRBJ2-3; TRBD2 matches at 7 bases. The sample comprised peripheral blood. In DNA form, the CDR3 reads TGTGCCATCAGTGGGCTAGCGGCGTCCACAGATACGCAGTATTTT. Translated, it gives CAISGLAASTDTQYF.